A single sample is the source of the 30 T cell receptor beta chains below, sequenced in a study of blood T cells in healthy people across ages. Using a J-beta primer mix together with a sample-barcoded 5' primer, a second PCR was run for roughly 6 to 11 cycles. In TCRdb, the 5' RACE reads were re-called with MiXCR into one record per CDR3 protein. This table holds about 800,000 distinct CDR3 sequences, around 25% found once. The sample was also reused in another study, on T cells of mothers and their children.

Sequenced input: blood. The receptors were gathered from a boy between 10 and 17 years old in good health.

The rearrangement links TRBV9 to TRBJ2-7; no clear D. CDR1 and CDR2 from the germline V gene are SGDLS and YYNGEE. The CDR3 spans 14 residues. Trimming removed 4 bases from V and 1 base from J, with 12 bases in between. The CDR3 DNA reads TGTGCCAGCAGCCCGAGTAGCAGATCCTACGAGCAGTACTTC. This sequence encodes CASSPSSRSYEQYF. The full variable domain, with the rest looked up from reference TRBV9 and TRBJ2-7, is DSGVTQTPKHLITATGQRVTLRCSPRSGDLSVYWYQQSLDQGLQFLIQYYNGEERAKGNILERFSAQQFPDLHSELNLSSLELGDSALYFCASSPSSRSYEQYFGPGTRLTVT.

CDR3 sequence reads: CASNHREGGTEAFF. The DNA of the CDR3 is TGTGCCAGCAACCACCGGGAGGGGGGCACTGAAGCTTTCTTT. The chain uses TRBV7-9 and TRBJ1-1; maybe TRBD1 (6 bases). There are 14 residues in the CDR3. The V end was cut by 7 bases, the J end by 4 bases, with 16 bases between. Germline V gene sequence: CDR1 SEHNR, CDR2 FQNEAQ (reference sequence).

This chain joins TRBV7-6 and TRBJ2-5; D assignment may be TRBD1 or TRBD2 (5 bases each). The CDR3 is 16 amino acids. Trimming took off 5 bases at V and 2 bases at J, with 18 bases between the two ends. The germline CDR1 and CDR2 sequences are SGHVS and FNYEAQ. CDR3 sequence (DNA): TGTGCCAGCAGCCGGGGCCTACCTGGGAATCAAGAGACCCAGTACTTC. Protein product: CASSRGLPGNQETQYF.

A note on this clonotype: Mismatch with germline at one junction end may stem from a read error. This rearrangement joins TRBV7-9 to TRBJ2-1, with TRBD2 as a possible D gene (6 bases). The CDR3 runs to 17 residues. Germline CDR1 and CDR2: SEHNR and FQNEAQ (reference sequence). The CDR3 is CASSLAFGGISINEQFF. Here the CDR3 DNA reads TGTGCCAGCAGCTTAGCGTTCGGGGGAATAAGTATAAATGAACAGTTCTTC. The complete variable domain, with remaining parts taken from reference TRBV7-9 and TRBJ2-1, reads DTGVSQNPRHKITKRGQNVTFRCDPISEHNRLYWYRQTLGQGPEFLTYFQNEAQLEKSRLLSDRFSAERPKGSFSTLEIQRTEQGDSAMYLCASSLAFGGISINEQFFGPGTRLTVL.

This clonotype showed up just a few times. The rearrangement links TRBV12-3 or TRBV12-4 to TRBJ2-5, with no clear D. The J call may be incorrect, as the DNA end agrees better with TRBJ2-7. This CDR3 has 12 residues. CDR3 sequence reads: CASSLLQYEQYF. The DNA of the CDR3 is TGTGCCAGCAGCCTCTTACAATACGAGCAGTACTTC.

This clonotype was observed a few times. The V and J genes are TRBV20-1 and TRBJ2-5; perhaps TRBD2 as D (6 bases). Germline V gene data show CDR1 as DFQATT and CDR2 as SNEGSKA (reference sequence). The CDR3 spans 12 residues. Trimming shortened V by 0 bases and J by 7 bases, and 9 bases separated the two germline ends. CDR3 in amino acids: CSAREGGGTQYF. CDR3 DNA sequence: TGCAGTGCTAGAGAGGGAGGTGGGACCCAGTACTTC.

This clonotype was found a few times. V usage is TRBV29-1 and J usage is TRBJ2-5; 9 bases align to TRBD2. The tail of the sequence fits TRBJ2-1 better, so the J call may be wrong. The CDR3 totals 16 residues. Germline V gene lookup returns CDR1 SQVTM and CDR2 ANQGSEA. In nucleotides, the CDR3 is TGCAGCGTTGACGGCCGACGCGGGAGGGCTTACAATGAGCAGTTCTTC. Encoded protein: CSVDGRRGRAYNEQFF.

The sample holds one count of this clonotype. This sequence joins TRBV20-1 and TRBJ2-5; the D is unclear. The DNA end is more similar to TRBJ2-7, so the J call may be wrong. The CDR3 consists of 13 residues. The V gene's germline CDR1 is DFQATT and CDR2 SNEGSKA (reference sequence). The CDR3 reads CSARYDLSYEQYF. The CDR3 nucleotides read TGCAGTGCTAGGTATGACCTATCCTACGAGCAGTACTTC.

This clonotype was picked up a small number of times. This chain uses TRBV14 with TRBJ2-2; 8 bases match TRBD2. CDR1 is SGHDN and CDR2 is FVKESK in the germline V gene. There are 16 residues in the CDR3. V shed 5 bases, J shed 8 bases, and the junction held 13 bases outside the gene matches. CDR3 sequence (DNA): TGTGCCAGCAGCTTGGGACTAGTCTCCCCTGTAGGGGAGCTGTTTTTT. It yields the protein CASSLGLVSPVGELFF.

This rearrangement joins TRBV4-1 to TRBJ2-3; 7 bases are shared with TRBD2. V shed 4 bases, J shed 4 bases, and the junction held 5 bases outside the gene matches. This CDR3 contains 14 residues. Germline lookup yields CDR1 MGHRA and CDR2 YSYEKL. The CDR3 reads CASSPPAGADTQYF. In DNA form, the CDR3 reads TGCGCCAGCAGCCCTCCCGCGGGAGCAGATACGCAGTATTTT.

The chain has TRBV5-1 and TRBJ1-2; D may be TRBD1 (6 bases). V gave up 4 bases and J gave up 8 bases, with 18 bases separating them. CDR1 and CDR2 from the germline V gene are SGHRS and YFSETQ. The CDR3 sequence is 14 residues long. For the CDR3, the DNA is TGCGCCAGCAGCCCCGAAAGGCAGGGGATGGGCTACACCTTC. Amino acid sequence: CASSPERQGMGYTF.

The chain recombines TRBV29-1 with TRBJ2-5; D is unclear. Near its end, the DNA agrees better with TRBJ2-7, so the J call may be wrong. From germline, CDR1 is SQVTM and CDR2 ANQGSEA. CDR3 length: 11 amino acids. The CDR3 sequence: CSVDWGYEQYF. CDR3 DNA: TGCAGCGTTGATTGGGGCTACGAGCAGTACTTC.

In its sample, this clonotype was seen a few times. The rearrangement links TRBV28 to TRBJ2-3; weak D call: TRBD1 (6 bases). The V end lost 6 bases, the J end lost 4 bases, and 14 bases lay between the germline ends. Germline CDR1 and CDR2: MDHEN and SYDVKM. CDR3 length: 14 residues. The CDR3, as DNA: TGTGCCAGCAGGCGCCGGACAGTACCAGATACGCAGTATTTT. Translating gives CASRRRTVPDTQYF.

The V gene is TRBV6-1, the J gene TRBJ2-5, with 8 positions matching TRBD2. This CDR3 comprises 15 residues. CDR1 MNHNS and CDR2 SASEGT come from the germline V gene. V was pared by 7 bases and J by 4 bases, with 11 bases of the junction left unmatched. The CDR3 is CASTGTRARGETQYF. The CDR3 bases are TGTGCCAGCACAGGGACTAGGGCGAGGGGAGAGACCCAGTACTTC.

The chain is built from TRBV7-3 and TRBJ2-1, with TRBD2 as a possible D gene (7 bases). This CDR3 region has 16 residues. The V gene lost 1 base and the J gene lost 0 bases, with 10 bases spanning the gap. Germline V CDR1 and CDR2: SGHTA, FQGTGA. In DNA, the CDR3 is TGTGCCAGCAGCTTAATAGGGGGGGGCTCCTACAATGAGCAGTTCTTC. Its protein product is CASSLIGGGSYNEQFF.

This clonotype was observed a few times. This chain connects TRBV7-2 to TRBJ2-1, with a possible D match to TRBD1 (7 bases). Looked up from germline, CDR1 is SGHTA and CDR2 is FQGNSA. The CDR3 extends over 16 amino acids. The V gene lost 2 bases and the J gene lost 4 bases, with 15 bases spanning the gap. CDR3 amino acids: CASSLRAGGSYNEQFF. The CDR3 DNA reads as TGTGCCAGCAGCTTAAGGGCAGGGGGGTCATACAATGAGCAGTTCTTC.

The sample holds a few counts of this clonotype. The J gene is TRBJ1-1, the V gene TRBV7-2; D is unclear. CDR1 and CDR2 from the germline V gene are SGHTA and FQGNSA. This CDR3 region has 13 residues. Trimming took 5 bases from V and 1 from J, leaving 8 bases between them. The CDR3 DNA reads as TGTGCCAGCAGCGAACTCAGGAACACTGAAGCTTTCTTT. Its protein is CASSELRNTEAFF.

This clonotype was recorded a few times. A read error may be the cause here, since a much bigger clone is one base away. The rearrangement uses TRBV6-1 and TRBJ2-3; 13 nucleotides align to TRBD2. V dropped 5 bases and J dropped 4; count of bases not matched to a gene: 3. This CDR3 contains 15 residues. Germline CDR1 and CDR2: MNHNS and SASEGT. CDR3 sequence (DNA): TGTGCCAGCAGTACCACTAGCGGGGGGGCAGATACGCAGTATTTT. Translating it yields CASSTTSGGADTQYF.

V gene TRBV20-1 combines with J gene TRBJ1-5, with a possible D match to TRBD1 (5 bases). Germline-derived CDR1 and CDR2 are DFQATT and SNEGSKA (reference sequence). The CDR3 length is 15 residues. V was clipped by 7 bases and J by 1 base, with 17 bases between them. CDR3 amino acids: CSVIRGGYSNQPQHF. The CDR3 DNA is TGCAGTGTCATCCGGGGGGGGTACAGCAATCAGCCCCAGCATTTT.

The chain uses TRBV12-3 or TRBV12-4 and TRBJ1-1; tentatively, D is TRBD1 (5 bases). V was pared by 4 bases and J by 0 bases, with 9 bases between. The CDR3 runs to 14 residues. CDR3 nucleotides: TGTGCCAGCAGTTACAGGATCATGAACACTGAAGCTTTCTTT. Amino acid sequence: CASSYRIMNTEAFF.

This clonotype was counted a few times. This likely comes from a read error, as the CDR3 has no conserved phenylalanine or tryptophan at its end. V and J are TRBV7-2 and TRBJ1-3; D is ambiguous. Germline lookup yields CDR1 SGHTA and CDR2 FQGNSA. The CDR3 is 14 amino acids. Trimming cost V 5 bases and J 1 base, with 9 bases left between them. CDR3 protein: CASSRGKSGNTIYL. The CDR3 DNA reads as TGTGCCAGCAGCCGAGGGAAATCTGGAAACACCATATATTTG.

J is TRBJ1-2 and V is TRBV2; TRBD1 is a possible D gene (5 bases). CDR3 length: 15 residues. The germline CDR1 and CDR2 sequences are SNHLY and FYNNEI. V lost 1 base and J lost 8, with 17 bases in between. CDR3 coding DNA: TGTGCCAGCAGTGAAGAAGGGACTAATATAGGAGGCTACACCTTC. Its translation is CASSEEGTNIGGYTF.

This chain links TRBV29-1 with TRBJ2-3, with 7 bases matching TRBD1. This CDR3 contains 14 residues. The germline CDR1 and CDR2 sequences are SQVTM and ANQGSEA. Trimming took 3 bases from V and 5 from J; bases not matched to a gene: 8. In nucleotides, the CDR3 is TGCAGCGTTGAGAAAGGGGGCCATGGAGATACGCAGTATTTT. Encoded protein: CSVEKGGHGDTQYF.

This clonotype was detected ten times or more. The V gene is TRBV7-8, the J gene TRBJ2-6; D is ambiguous. V lost 2 bases, J lost 0 bases, and 5 bases lay in between. Germline values: CDR1 SGHVS, CDR2 FQNEAQ. This CDR3 spans 15 amino acids. The CDR3 DNA reads TGTGCCAGCAGCTTATGGGGCTCTGGGGCCAACGTCCTGACTTTC. Its protein product is CASSLWGSGANVLTF.

Here the CDR3 reads CASRDRATNEKLFF. DNA of the CDR3: TGTGCCAGTAGAGACCGAGCAACTAATGAAAAACTGTTTTTT. The chain has TRBV19 and TRBJ1-4, with no clear D. V was cut by 6 bases and J by 0 bases, with 8 bases left in between. The CDR3 is made up of 14 amino acids. The V gene's germline CDR1 is LNHDA and CDR2 SQIVND (reference sequence).

This CDR3 reads CSVALDRGHDTF. The CDR3 region has the DNA TGCAGCGTTGCATTGGACAGGGGGCACGACACCTTC. The rearrangement links TRBV29-1 to TRBJ1-2; 11 nucleotides align to TRBD1. The V and J ends lost 4 bases and 12 bases, in that order; junction bases with no gene match: 7. The CDR3 is 12 residues long. The germline V gene encodes CDR1 SQVTM and CDR2 ANQGSEA.

On this clonotype: The junction and the germline gene differ at one end; a read error may be behind it. V and J are TRBV7-2 and TRBJ1-1, with D maybe TRBD1 (5 bases). This CDR3 has 15 residues. Germline V lookup: CDR1 SGHTA, CDR2 FQGNSA. The CDR3 loop reads CASSFQGTLNTEAFF. CDR3 sequence (DNA): TGTGCCAGCAGCTTCCAGGGCACTTTGAACACTGAGGCTTTCTTT.

The V call is TRBV28, the J call TRBJ2-5, with 7 bases lining up with TRBD1. Near its end, the DNA agrees better with TRBJ2-1, so the J call may be wrong. The CDR3 is 15 residues long. Germline CDR1 MDHEN, CDR2 SYDVKM. The CDR3 bases are TGTGCCAGCAGCCTCCGGACAGGACTTAGGGATGAGCAGTTCTTC. Translation gives CASSLRTGLRDEQFF.

This clonotype was counted between two and nine times. The CDR3 loop reads CSARETGISYEQYF. DNA of the CDR3: TGCAGTGCTAGAGAGACAGGAATCTCCTACGAGCAGTACTTC. The rearrangement links TRBV20-1 to TRBJ2-7, with D perhaps matching TRBD1 (6 bases). This CDR3 region has 14 residues. The germline gives CDR1 DFQATT, CDR2 SNEGSKA (reference sequence). V shed 0 bases and J shed 0 bases, with 9 bases lying between them.

The genes are TRBV7-2 and TRBJ1-2, with TRBD1 matching over 7 bases. With V trimmed by 5 bases and J by 1 base, 13 bases remained unmatched. Germline-derived CDR1 and CDR2 are SGHTA and FQGNSA. The CDR3 has 17 amino acids. CDR3 in amino acids: CASSTRTGSGFNYGYTF. The CDR3, as DNA: TGTGCCAGCAGCACCAGGACAGGCTCTGGTTTTAACTATGGCTACACCTTC.